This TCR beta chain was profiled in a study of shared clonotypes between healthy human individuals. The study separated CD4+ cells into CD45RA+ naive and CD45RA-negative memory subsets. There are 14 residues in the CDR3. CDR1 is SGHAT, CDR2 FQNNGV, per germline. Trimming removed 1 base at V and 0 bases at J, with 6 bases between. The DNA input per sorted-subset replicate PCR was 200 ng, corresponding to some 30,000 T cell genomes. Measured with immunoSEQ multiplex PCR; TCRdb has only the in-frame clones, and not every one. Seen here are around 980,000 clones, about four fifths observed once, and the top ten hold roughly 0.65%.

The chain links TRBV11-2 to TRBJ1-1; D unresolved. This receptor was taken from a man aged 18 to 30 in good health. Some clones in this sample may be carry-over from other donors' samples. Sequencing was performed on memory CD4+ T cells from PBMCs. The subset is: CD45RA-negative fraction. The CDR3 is CASSLGTVNTEAFF. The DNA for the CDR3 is TGTGCCAGCAGCTTAGGGACGGTGAACACTGAAGCTTTCTTT.